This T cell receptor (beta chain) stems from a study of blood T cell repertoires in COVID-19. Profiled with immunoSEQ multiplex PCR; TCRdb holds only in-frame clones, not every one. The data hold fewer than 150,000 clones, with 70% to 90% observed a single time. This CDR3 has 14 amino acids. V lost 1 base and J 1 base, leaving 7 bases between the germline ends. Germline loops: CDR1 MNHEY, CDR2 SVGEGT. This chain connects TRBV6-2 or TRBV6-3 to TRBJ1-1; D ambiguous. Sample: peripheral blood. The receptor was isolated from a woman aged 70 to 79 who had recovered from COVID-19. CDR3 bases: TGTGCCAGCAGTTACTTTCCAGAGAACACTGAAGCTTTCTTT. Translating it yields CASSYFPENTEAFF.